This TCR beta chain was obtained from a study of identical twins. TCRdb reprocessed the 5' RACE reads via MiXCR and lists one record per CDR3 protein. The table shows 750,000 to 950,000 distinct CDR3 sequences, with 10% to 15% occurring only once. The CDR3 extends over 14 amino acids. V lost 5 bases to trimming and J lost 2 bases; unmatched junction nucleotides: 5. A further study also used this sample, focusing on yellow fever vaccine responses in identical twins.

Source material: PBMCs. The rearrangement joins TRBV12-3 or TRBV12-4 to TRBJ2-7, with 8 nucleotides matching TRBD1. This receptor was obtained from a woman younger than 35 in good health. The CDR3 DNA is TGTGCCAGCAGTCATCGGACAGGGACCTACGAGCAGTACTTC. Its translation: CASSHRTGTYEQYF.